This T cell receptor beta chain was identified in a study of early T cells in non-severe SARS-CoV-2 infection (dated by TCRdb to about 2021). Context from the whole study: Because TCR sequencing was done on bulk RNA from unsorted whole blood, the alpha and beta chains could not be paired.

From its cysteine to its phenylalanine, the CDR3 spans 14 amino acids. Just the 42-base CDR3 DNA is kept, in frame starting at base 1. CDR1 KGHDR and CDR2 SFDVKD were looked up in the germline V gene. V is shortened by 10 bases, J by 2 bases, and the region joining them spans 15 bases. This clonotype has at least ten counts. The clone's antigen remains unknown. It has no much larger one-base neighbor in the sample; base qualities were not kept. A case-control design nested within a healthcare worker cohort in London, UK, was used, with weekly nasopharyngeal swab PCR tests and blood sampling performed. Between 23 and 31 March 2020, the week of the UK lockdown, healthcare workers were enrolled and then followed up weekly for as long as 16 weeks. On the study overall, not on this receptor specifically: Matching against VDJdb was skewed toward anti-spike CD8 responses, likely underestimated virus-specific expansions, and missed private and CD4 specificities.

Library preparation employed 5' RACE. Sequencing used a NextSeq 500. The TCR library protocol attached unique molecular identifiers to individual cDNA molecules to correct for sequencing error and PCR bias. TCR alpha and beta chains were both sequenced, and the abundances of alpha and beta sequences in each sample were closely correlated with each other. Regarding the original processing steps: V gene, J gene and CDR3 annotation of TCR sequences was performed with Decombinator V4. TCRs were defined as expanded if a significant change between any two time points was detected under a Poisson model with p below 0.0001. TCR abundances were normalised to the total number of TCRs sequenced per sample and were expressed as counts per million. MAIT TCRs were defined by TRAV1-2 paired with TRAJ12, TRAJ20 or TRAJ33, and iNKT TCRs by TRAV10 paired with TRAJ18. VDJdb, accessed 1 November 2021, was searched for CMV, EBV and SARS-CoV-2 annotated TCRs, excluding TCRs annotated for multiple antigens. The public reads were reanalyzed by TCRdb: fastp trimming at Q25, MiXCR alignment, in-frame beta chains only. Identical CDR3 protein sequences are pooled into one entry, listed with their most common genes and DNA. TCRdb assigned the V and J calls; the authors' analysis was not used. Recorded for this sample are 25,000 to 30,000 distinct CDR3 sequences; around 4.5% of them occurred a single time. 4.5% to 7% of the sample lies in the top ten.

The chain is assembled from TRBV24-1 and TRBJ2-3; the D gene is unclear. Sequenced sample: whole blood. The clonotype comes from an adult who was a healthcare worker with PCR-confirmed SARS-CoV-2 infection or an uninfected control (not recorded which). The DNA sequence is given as TGTGCCACAGTGGACGGCCAGACCACAGATACGCAGTATTTT. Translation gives CATVDGQTTDTQYF.